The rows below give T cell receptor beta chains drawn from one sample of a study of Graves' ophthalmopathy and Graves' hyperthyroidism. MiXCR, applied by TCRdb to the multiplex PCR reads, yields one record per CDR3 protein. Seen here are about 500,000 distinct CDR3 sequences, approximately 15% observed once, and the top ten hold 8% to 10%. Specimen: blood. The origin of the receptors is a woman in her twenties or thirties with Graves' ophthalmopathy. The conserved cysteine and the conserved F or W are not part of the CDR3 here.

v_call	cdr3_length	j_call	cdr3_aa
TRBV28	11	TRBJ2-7	ASSLAGTSEQY
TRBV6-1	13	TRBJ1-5	ASSEQGALGQPQH
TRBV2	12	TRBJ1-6	ASGSGIDNSPLR
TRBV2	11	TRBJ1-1	ASSVGQYTEAF
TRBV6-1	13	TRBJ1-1	ASYHREAENTEAF
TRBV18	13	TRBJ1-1	ASSQGGALNTEAF
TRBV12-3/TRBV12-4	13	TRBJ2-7	ASSDTSGVGYEQY
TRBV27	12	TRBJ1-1	ASTDPGQGNEAF
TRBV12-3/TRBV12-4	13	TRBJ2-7	ASSLGGQGGHEQY
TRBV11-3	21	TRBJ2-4	ASSLGSGSRGLAEGLAKNIKY
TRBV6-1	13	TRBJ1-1	ASSEAGRGYTEAF
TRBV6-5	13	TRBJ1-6	ASSYGEPLSSPLH
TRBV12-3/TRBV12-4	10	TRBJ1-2	ASRTGGGGYT
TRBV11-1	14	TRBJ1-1	ASSPAWGVRSTEAF
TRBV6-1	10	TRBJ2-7	ASTGGTYEQY
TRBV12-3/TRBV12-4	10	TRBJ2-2	ASSLPTGELF
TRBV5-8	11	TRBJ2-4	ASILAGGYIKY
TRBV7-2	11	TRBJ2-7	ASSLSPGREQY
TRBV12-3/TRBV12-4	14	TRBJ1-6	ASSLAGTGYNSPLH
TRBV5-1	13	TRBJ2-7	ASSLAKGAMDEQY
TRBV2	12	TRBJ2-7	ASSAQIRVNEQY
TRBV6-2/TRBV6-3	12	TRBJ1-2	ASRSGGLDYGYT
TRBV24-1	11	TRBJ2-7	ATSGTGGNEQY
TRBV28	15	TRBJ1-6	ASGSPGETGYNSPLH
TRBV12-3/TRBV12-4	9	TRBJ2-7	ASSLVSEQY
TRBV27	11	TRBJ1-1	ASSLSFQTEAF
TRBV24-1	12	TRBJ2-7	ATSADGGSYEQY
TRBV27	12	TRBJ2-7	ATARRGVLHEQY
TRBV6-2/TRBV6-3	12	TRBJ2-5	ASKPGLAGETQY
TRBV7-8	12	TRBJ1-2	ASSTLDRAEGYT
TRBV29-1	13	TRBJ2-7	SVRGSGTRGYEQY
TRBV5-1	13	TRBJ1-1	ASSPQTGGNTEAF
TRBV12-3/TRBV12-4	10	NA	ASSPTGDIQY
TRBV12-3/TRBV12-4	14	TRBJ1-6	ASSLGWGTAYSPLH
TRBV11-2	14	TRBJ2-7	ASSLGVGRSGYEQY
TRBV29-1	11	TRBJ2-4	SVEDRERNIQY
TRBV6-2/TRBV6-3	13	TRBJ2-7	ASTPHQGRSYEQY